The 32 T cell receptor beta chains presented below share a single source sample, sequenced in a study of blood T cell repertoires in COVID-19 (dated by TCRdb to about 2020). The library was built by means of the immunoSEQ multiplex PCR assay. As stored in TCRdb, this immuneACCESS dataset retains in-frame rearrangements with V and J assigned. A fraction of the clones does not appear; measured against another copy, unresolved V genes explain less than half of the discrepancy, and the remainder lacks a known reason. Recorded for this sample are over 200,000 clones; about 94% of them occurred a single time. Around 0.84% of the sample is in the top ten clones. The sequencing input was peripheral blood. Source of these receptors: a man in his sixties with COVID-19, enrolled during active disease.

The CDR3 coding sequence is TGTGCCTGGAGCCGGACTAACACGAACACCGGGGAGCTGTTTTTT. Its translation is CAWSRTNTNTGELFF. This chain joins TRBV30 and TRBJ2-2; a possible D gene is TRBD2 (6 bases). The V and J ends lost 3 bases and 0 bases respectively, with 11 bases between them. CDR3 length equals 15 residues. Germline-derived CDR1 and CDR2 are GTSNPN and SVGIG (reference sequence).

This clone was seen only once. This chain connects TRBV3-1 (or the pseudogene TRBV3-2) to TRBJ2-1, with 12 bases aligning to TRBD2. This CDR3 is built from 15 residues. Germline CDR1 LGHDT, CDR2 YNNKEL (reference sequence). Trimming at V came to 4 bases and at J to 9 bases, leaving 7 bases not matched to a gene. The CDR3 sequence is CASSPSSGGAFEQFF. CDR3 DNA: TGTGCCAGCAGCCCATCTAGCGGGGGGGCTTTTGAGCAGTTCTTC.

The V and J genes are TRBV2 and TRBJ2-2, with a possible D match to TRBD2 (6 bases). The CDR3 contains 15 residues. V was trimmed by 4 bases and J by 5 bases, leaving 14 bases between them. Germline CDR1 reads SNHLY; CDR2 reads FYNNEI. The CDR3 loop reads CASSADYRTTGELFF. The CDR3 DNA reads as TGTGCCAGCAGTGCGGACTACCGAACAACCGGGGAGCTGTTTTTT.

The rearrangement links TRBV15 to TRBJ2-3, with a tentative D call TRBD2 (6 bases). CDR3 length: 16 amino acids. Per germline, CDR1 LNHNV and CDR2 YYDKDF (reference sequence). Trimming removed 1 base at V and 0 bases at J, with 11 bases between. CDR3 region: CATSRATGRSTDTQYF. The DNA for the CDR3 is TGTGCCACCAGCAGAGCCACCGGGAGAAGCACAGATACGCAGTATTTT.

The chain carries TRBV4-1 and TRBJ1-2, with TRBD1 identical over 8 bases. The length of the CDR3 is 17 residues. Germline values: CDR1 MGHRA, CDR2 YSYEKL. The junction had 10 bases not matched to a gene; V was cut back by 0 bases and J by 4 bases. Here the CDR3 reads CASSQDSGGRGPYGYTF. Here the CDR3 DNA reads TGCGCCAGCAGCCAAGATTCTGGCGGCAGGGGGCCCTATGGCTACACCTTC.

The chain couples TRBV9 to TRBJ2-7, with 11 bases fitting TRBD1. The CDR3 spans 14 residues. Germline trimming cut 4 bases from V and 4 bases from J; bases unmatched to any gene: 4. Looked up from germline, CDR1 is SGDLS and CDR2 is YYNGEE. The CDR3 DNA reads as TGTGCCAGCAGCCCAGGACAGGGGGCTTACGAGCAGTACTTC. Its translation is CASSPGQGAYEQYF.

The chain carries TRBV5-8 and TRBJ1-1, with TRBD1 matching over 7 bases. The CDR3 has 13 residues. J gave up 11 bases and V 4 bases, and 11 bases lay outside the gene matches. Germline V gives CDR1 SGHTS, CDR2 YDEGEE. The CDR3 loop reads CASSVHRGQRAFF. CDR3 in DNA: TGTGCCAGCAGCGTTCACAGGGGACAGCGGGCTTTCTTT.

The chain links TRBV24-1 to TRBJ1-1; a weak D match, TRBD1 (5 bases). The germline CDR1 and CDR2 sequences are KGHDR and SFDVKD. This CDR3 region has 14 residues. Trimming took off 0 bases at V and 10 bases at J, with 14 bases between the two ends. The CDR3 nucleotides read TGTGCCACCAGTGATTTGGGGCAGGGAAACGGAGCTTTCTTT. It yields the protein CATSDLGQGNGAFF.

V and J are TRBV12-5 and TRBJ2-1; D not resolved. Looked up from germline, CDR1 is LGHNT and CDR2 is FRNRAP. CDR3 length equals 13 residues. V was shortened by 4 bases and J by 2 bases, with 6 bases between the two germline ends. This chain's CDR3 is CASGSSPYNEQFF. The CDR3 DNA reads TGTGCTAGTGGTTCTTCCCCCTACAATGAGCAGTTCTTC.

The chain carries TRBV5-4 and TRBJ2-1; 8 nucleotides align to TRBD2. CDR1 SGHNT and CDR2 YYREEE come from the germline V gene (reference sequence). V lost 0 bases to trimming and J lost 3 bases; unmatched junction nucleotides: 2. The CDR3 totals 15 residues. The CDR3 spells CASSLDGGGYNEQFF. The CDR3 nucleotides read TGTGCCAGCAGCTTGGACGGGGGGGGCTACAATGAGCAGTTCTTC.

This chain joins TRBV5-1 and TRBJ2-2; maybe TRBD1 (5 bases). The CDR3 length is 15 residues. Germline V CDR1 and CDR2: SGHRS, YFSETQ. V lost 1 base and J 1 base, leaving 8 bases between the germline ends. CDR3 sequence: CASSLRTLNTGELFF. In DNA, the CDR3 is TGCGCCAGCAGCTTGCGGACACTGAACACCGGGGAGCTGTTTTTT.

For the CDR3, the DNA is TGTGCCAGCAGCCAATTGGACAGGGGCGAGACCCAGTACTTC. Protein product: CASSQLDRGETQYF. This chain links TRBV3-1 (or the pseudogene TRBV3-2) with TRBJ2-5; the match to TRBD1 covers 9 bases. Per germline, CDR1 LGHDT and CDR2 YNNKEL (reference sequence). The CDR3 loop spans 14 amino acids. The V gene end was trimmed by 2 bases and the J gene end by 5 bases; junction bases not matched to a gene: 3.

V is TRBV6-5 and J is TRBJ2-1; D perhaps matches TRBD2 (7 bases). Germline lookup yields CDR1 MNHEY and CDR2 SVGAGI. V gave up 6 bases and J gave up 6 bases, with 18 bases separating them. The CDR3 is 15 residues long. The CDR3, as DNA: TGTGCCAGCAGACACAGGGTGGGGGGGGCCAATGAGCAGTTCTTC. This codes for CASRHRVGGANEQFF.

As DNA, the CDR3 is TGTGCCAGCTCAGGGACAGATAATGAAAAACTGTTTTTT. Its protein product is CASSGTDNEKLFF. The chain links TRBV18 to TRBJ1-4; TRBD1 matches at 7 bases. From germline, CDR1 is KGHSH and CDR2 LQKENI. V lost 5 bases, J lost 4 bases, and 1 base stayed unmatched. This CDR3 has 13 residues.

This chain uses TRBV2 with TRBJ1-3, with D possibly being TRBD1 (5 bases). Deletions cut 4 bases from V and 2 bases from J, with 12 bases between. The CDR3 extends over 15 amino acids. Germline CDR1 SNHLY, CDR2 FYNNEI. CDR3 DNA sequence: TGTGCCAGCAGTGTCTCAGGGCAGGCTGGAAACACCATATATTTT. It yields the protein CASSVSGQAGNTIYF. Using reference TRBV2 and TRBJ1-3 for the parts outside the CDR3, the full variable domain is EPEVTQTPSHQVTQMGQEVILRCVPISNHLYFYWYRQILGQKVEFLVSFYNNEISEKSEIFDDQFSVERPDGSNFTLKIRSTKLEDSAMYFCASSVSGQAGNTIYFGEGSWLTVV.

This chain connects TRBV7-2 to TRBJ2-1; 14 bases agree with TRBD2. Trimming cost V 5 bases and J 7 bases; bases outside gene matches: 7. The CDR3 has 16 residues. CDR1 is SGHTA and CDR2 is FQGNSA in the germline V gene. CDR3 region: CASSGRLAGGPNEQFF. CDR3 DNA: TGTGCCAGCAGCGGCCGACTAGCGGGGGGGCCGAATGAGCAGTTCTTC.

V is TRBV28 and J is TRBJ1-4; 7 bases are shared with TRBD1. In germline, CDR1 is MDHEN, CDR2 SYDVKM. The CDR3 contains 12 residues. V dropped 8 bases and J dropped 10; count of bases not matched to a gene: 7. The CDR3 here is CASRQGSGKLFF. The CDR3 nucleotides read TGTGCCAGCCGACAGGGAAGTGGAAAACTGTTTTTT.

To note about this clone: Distinct nucleotide sequences in the sample also encode this CDR3. The V call is TRBV7-2, the J call TRBJ2-7; D remains ambiguous. V lost 0 bases to trimming and J lost 3 bases, with 6 bases between them. The CDR3 length is 13 residues. Germline loops: CDR1 SGHTA, CDR2 FQGNSA. The CDR3 reads CASSLASSYEQYF. The CDR3 DNA reads as TGTGCCAGCAGCTTAGCTTCCAGCTACGAGCAGTACTTC.

This clone was seen more than once but under ten times. This CDR3 reads CASSLRTGENTEAFF. The CDR3 coding sequence is TGTGCCAGCAGCTTAAGGACAGGGGAGAACACTGAAGCTTTCTTT. The V call is TRBV2, the J call TRBJ1-1; 9 bases fit TRBD1. Germline V gene sequence: CDR1 SNHLY, CDR2 FYNNEI. CDR3 length equals 15 residues. The V gene end was trimmed by 6 bases and the J gene end by 1 base; junction bases not matched to a gene: 6.

The rearrangement uses TRBV6-5 and TRBJ1-2; D is possibly TRBD1 (5 bases). The V gene lost 5 bases and the J gene lost 3 bases, with 10 bases spanning the gap. The CDR3 has 13 amino acids. CDR1 MNHEY and CDR2 SVGAGI come from the germline V gene. The CDR3: CASSPWGDYGYTF. The CDR3 coding sequence is TGTGCCAGCAGTCCCTGGGGGGACTATGGCTACACCTTC.

V gene TRBV6-5 combines with J gene TRBJ2-2; 7 nucleotides align to TRBD1. CDR3 size: 15 residues. CDR1 and CDR2 (germline): MNHEY, SVGAGI. The V segment lost 6 bases and the J segment 4 bases; nucleotides outside the gene matches: 8. The CDR3 DNA reads as TGTGCCAGCAGAATACCGGGACAGAGCACCGGGGAGCTGTTTTTT. Translating gives CASRIPGQSTGELFF.

The V gene is TRBV29-1, the J gene TRBJ1-2; D might be TRBD1 (5 bases). V was trimmed by 6 bases and J by 8 bases, leaving 16 bases between them. There are 12 residues in the CDR3. Germline V gives CDR1 SQVTM, CDR2 ANQGSEA. In DNA form, the CDR3 reads TGCAGCGTCCCGATCGGGGGGGGAGGCTACACCTTC. Amino acid sequence: CSVPIGGGGYTF.

V gene TRBV7-2 combines with J gene TRBJ1-2; D unresolved. This CDR3 has 12 residues. Germline values: CDR1 SGHTA, CDR2 FQGNSA. Trimming stripped 4 bases from V and 5 bases from J, with 8 bases between. CDR3 sequence (DNA): TGTGCCAGCAGCTCTGCCGGTTATGGCTACACCTTC. This sequence encodes CASSSAGYGYTF.

V gene TRBV5-1 combines with J gene TRBJ2-1; the D gene is possibly TRBD2 (6 bases). The CDR3 is 15 residues long. The germline CDR1 and CDR2 sequences are SGHRS and YFSETQ. The ends were cut back, 2 bases at V and 6 bases at J, with 15 bases in the middle. CDR3 DNA: TGCGCCAGCAGCTTTCTTTCCGGGGGTCCCAATGAGCAGTTCTTC. Protein: CASSFLSGGPNEQFF. The entire variable domain, with the rest obtained from reference TRBV5-1 and TRBJ2-1, is as follows: KAGVTQTPRYLIKTRGQQVTLSCSPISGHRSVSWYQQTPGQGLQFLFEYFSETQRNKGNFPGRFSGRQFSNSRSEMNVSTLELGDSALYLCASSFLSGGPNEQFFGPGTRLTVL.

The chain joins TRBV28 to TRBJ1-2, with TRBD1 identical over 7 bases. The CDR3 extends over 15 amino acids. V shed 6 bases, J shed 5 bases, and the junction held 12 bases outside the gene matches. Germline V gives CDR1 MDHEN, CDR2 SYDVKM. CDR3 residues: CASSQDDRVGYGYTF. DNA for the CDR3: TGTGCCAGCAGCCAGGACGACAGGGTGGGGTATGGCTACACCTTC.

The J gene is TRBJ2-1, the V gene TRBV18, with D maybe TRBD2 (5 bases). The germline CDR1 and CDR2 sequences are KGHSH and LQKENI. V lost 1 base to trimming and J lost 6 bases, with 10 bases between them. This CDR3 contains 14 residues. Written as DNA, the CDR3 is TGTGCCAGCTCACCACGGCTAGCATCCAATGAGCAGTTCTTC. Amino acid sequence: CASSPRLASNEQFF.

The genes are TRBV6-5 and TRBJ2-7; TRBD1 agrees at 9 bases. The CDR3 consists of 15 residues. The V gene end was trimmed by 6 bases and the J gene end by 0 bases; junction bases not matched to a gene: 6. CDR1 MNHEY and CDR2 SVGAGI come from the germline V gene. The CDR3 DNA is TGTGCCAGCAGGGGGGACAGGGCTCCCTCCTACGAGCAGTACTTC. Amino acid sequence: CASRGDRAPSYEQYF.

This clone was found once. V usage is TRBV29-1 and J usage is TRBJ1-1, with TRBD1 matching over 8 bases. The CDR3 totals 12 residues. Germline V gene sequence: CDR1 SQVTM, CDR2 ANQGSEA. Trimming removed 4 bases from V and 4 bases from J; junction bases left unmatched: 2. CDR3 protein: CSVATGGTEAFF. Here the CDR3 DNA reads TGCAGCGTTGCTACAGGGGGCACTGAAGCTTTCTTT. Combining the CDR3 with reference TRBV29-1 and TRBJ1-1 gives the whole variable domain SAVISQKPSRDICQRGTSLTIQCQVDSQVTMMFWYRQQPGQSLTLIATANQGSEATYESGFVIDKFPISRPNLTFSTLTVSNMSPEDSSIYLCSVATGGTEAFFGQGTRLTVV.

V usage is TRBV6-2 or TRBV6-3 and J usage is TRBJ2-2; 10 bases fit TRBD2. Germline V gene sequence: CDR1 MNHEY, CDR2 SVGEGT. This CDR3 contains 19 residues. Trimming at V came to 7 bases and at J to 6 bases, leaving 20 bases not matched to a gene. The CDR3 DNA reads TGTGCCAGCACCCCCGGACAGGCTAGGCTAGCGGGAGCCTCCGGGGAGCTGTTTTTT. Its protein product is CASTPGQARLAGASGELFF.

CDR3 bases: TGTGCCAGCTCACCACAACAGGGGGAGAATTCACCCCTCCACTTT. Encoded protein: CASSPQQGENSPLHF. V usage is TRBV18 and J usage is TRBJ1-6, with 8 bases aligning to TRBD1. V shed 1 base and J 7 bases; nucleotides not matched to a gene: 3. Looked up from germline, CDR1 is KGHSH and CDR2 is LQKENI. There are 15 residues in the CDR3.

The chain combines TRBV6-5 with TRBJ1-2; 9 positions match TRBD1. This CDR3 is 14 amino acids long. Germline-derived CDR1 and CDR2 are MNHEY and SVGAGI. J was trimmed by 6 bases and V by 5 bases; bases with no gene match: 7. The CDR3 loop is CASSHGQGLHGYTF. The DNA for the CDR3 is TGTGCCAGCAGTCACGGACAGGGGCTGCATGGCTACACCTTC.

The CDR3 sequence is CASSPQASGSRETQYF. DNA of the CDR3: TGTGCCAGCTCACCACAGGCTAGCGGGAGTCGAGAGACCCAGTACTTC. The chain uses TRBV18 and TRBJ2-5; 10 nucleotides agree with TRBD2. CDR1 is KGHSH, CDR2 LQKENI, per germline. The ends lost 1 base at V and 4 bases at J; junction bases unmatched: 6. The CDR3 is 16 amino acids. The complete variable domain, with remaining parts taken from reference TRBV18 and TRBJ2-5, reads NAGVMQNPRHLVRRRGQEARLRCSPMKGHSHVYWYRQLPEEGLKFMVYLQKENIIDESGMPKERFSAEFPKEGPSILRIQQVVRGDSAAYFCASSPQASGSRETQYFGPGTRLLVL.